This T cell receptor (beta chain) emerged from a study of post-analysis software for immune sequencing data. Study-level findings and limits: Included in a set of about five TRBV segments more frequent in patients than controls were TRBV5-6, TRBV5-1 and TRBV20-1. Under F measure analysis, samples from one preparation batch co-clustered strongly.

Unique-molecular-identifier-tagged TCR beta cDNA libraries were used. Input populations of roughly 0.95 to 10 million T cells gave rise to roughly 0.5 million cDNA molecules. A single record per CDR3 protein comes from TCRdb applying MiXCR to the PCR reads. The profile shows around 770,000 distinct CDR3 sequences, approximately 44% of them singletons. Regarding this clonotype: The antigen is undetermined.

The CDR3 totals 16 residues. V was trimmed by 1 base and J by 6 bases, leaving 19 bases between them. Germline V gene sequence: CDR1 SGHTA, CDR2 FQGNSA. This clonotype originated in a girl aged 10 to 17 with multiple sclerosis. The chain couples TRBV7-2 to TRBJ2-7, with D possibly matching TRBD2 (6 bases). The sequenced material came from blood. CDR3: CASSLVMWGGPAEQYF. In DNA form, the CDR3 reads TGTGCCAGCAGCTTAGTAATGTGGGGAGGACCCGCCGAGCAGTACTTC.